These 3 T cell receptor beta chains originate from one sample sequenced in a study of CD8 T cells in ankylosing spondylitis. In TCRdb, the 5' RACE reads were re-called with MiXCR into one record per CDR3 protein. The table lists 250,000 or so distinct CDR3 sequences, 15% to 20% of them singletons, with around 32% in the top ten. Source material: blood, either unsorted or a sorted T cell fraction (not recorded which). These receptors were obtained from a male donor with ankylosing spondylitis or in good health (not recorded which).

This clonotype has just one count. V and J are TRBV27 and TRBJ2-2; no reliable D call. V was cut by 3 bases and J by 5 bases, with 4 bases left in between. The germline gives CDR1 MNHEY, CDR2 SMNVEV (reference sequence). The CDR3 extends over 12 amino acids. The CDR3 sequence: CASSFPTGELFF. DNA of the CDR3: TGTGCCAGCAGTTTCCCTACCGGGGAGCTGTTTTTT.

This clonotype turned up a few times. V is TRBV3-1 and J is TRBJ2-7, with no clear D. V was shortened by 6 bases and J by 2 bases, with 17 bases between the two germline ends. This CDR3 is built from 15 residues. Germline lookup yields CDR1 LGHDT and CDR2 YNNKEL (reference sequence). The CDR3 sequence: CASSPHLAVTYEQYF. The DNA for the CDR3 is TGTGCCAGCAGTCCTCATTTGGCAGTAACCTACGAGCAGTACTTC.

The CDR3 reads CASSEYNLYEQYF. The CDR3, as DNA: TGTGCCAGCAGTGAATATAACCTCTACGAGCAGTACTTC. V is TRBV25-1 and J is TRBJ2-7; D is unresolved. V was trimmed by 0 bases and J by 3 bases, leaving 6 bases between them. This CDR3 spans 13 amino acids. Germline assignment: CDR1 MGHDK and CDR2 SYGVNS.